The present entry profiles one T cell receptor (beta chain) with its context. This sample was included in a study of blood T cell repertoires in COVID-19. As for the study in general: Samples of COVID-19 (acute and convalescent) were obtained from the United States, Italy and Spain. T cells, B-cell-depleted T cells, or PBMCs supplied cDNA or gDNA.

This CDR3 is 15 amino acids long. Per the germline V gene, CDR1 is KGHDR and CDR2 is SFDVKD. The ends were cut back, 2 bases at V and 2 bases at J, with 11 bases in the middle. Original data processing: Counts of nucleated cells, estimated from reference gene primer amplification, were obtained. Method: immunoSEQ multiplex PCR; TCRdb's copy keeps in-frame clones and lacks some. D and trimming come from the DNA, and the V and J calls and clone size come from that table. Seen here are around 63,000 clones, about 91% observed once, and the top ten hold about 18%. The rearrangement uses TRBV24-1 and TRBJ2-5, with a possible D match to TRBD1 (6 bases). The clonotype comes from a woman of 80 years or more with active COVID-19. Sequences were obtained from peripheral blood. The CDR3 loop is CATSDSKDSQETQYF. CDR3 coding DNA: TGTGCCACCAGTGATTCGAAGGACAGTCAAGAGACCCAGTACTTC.